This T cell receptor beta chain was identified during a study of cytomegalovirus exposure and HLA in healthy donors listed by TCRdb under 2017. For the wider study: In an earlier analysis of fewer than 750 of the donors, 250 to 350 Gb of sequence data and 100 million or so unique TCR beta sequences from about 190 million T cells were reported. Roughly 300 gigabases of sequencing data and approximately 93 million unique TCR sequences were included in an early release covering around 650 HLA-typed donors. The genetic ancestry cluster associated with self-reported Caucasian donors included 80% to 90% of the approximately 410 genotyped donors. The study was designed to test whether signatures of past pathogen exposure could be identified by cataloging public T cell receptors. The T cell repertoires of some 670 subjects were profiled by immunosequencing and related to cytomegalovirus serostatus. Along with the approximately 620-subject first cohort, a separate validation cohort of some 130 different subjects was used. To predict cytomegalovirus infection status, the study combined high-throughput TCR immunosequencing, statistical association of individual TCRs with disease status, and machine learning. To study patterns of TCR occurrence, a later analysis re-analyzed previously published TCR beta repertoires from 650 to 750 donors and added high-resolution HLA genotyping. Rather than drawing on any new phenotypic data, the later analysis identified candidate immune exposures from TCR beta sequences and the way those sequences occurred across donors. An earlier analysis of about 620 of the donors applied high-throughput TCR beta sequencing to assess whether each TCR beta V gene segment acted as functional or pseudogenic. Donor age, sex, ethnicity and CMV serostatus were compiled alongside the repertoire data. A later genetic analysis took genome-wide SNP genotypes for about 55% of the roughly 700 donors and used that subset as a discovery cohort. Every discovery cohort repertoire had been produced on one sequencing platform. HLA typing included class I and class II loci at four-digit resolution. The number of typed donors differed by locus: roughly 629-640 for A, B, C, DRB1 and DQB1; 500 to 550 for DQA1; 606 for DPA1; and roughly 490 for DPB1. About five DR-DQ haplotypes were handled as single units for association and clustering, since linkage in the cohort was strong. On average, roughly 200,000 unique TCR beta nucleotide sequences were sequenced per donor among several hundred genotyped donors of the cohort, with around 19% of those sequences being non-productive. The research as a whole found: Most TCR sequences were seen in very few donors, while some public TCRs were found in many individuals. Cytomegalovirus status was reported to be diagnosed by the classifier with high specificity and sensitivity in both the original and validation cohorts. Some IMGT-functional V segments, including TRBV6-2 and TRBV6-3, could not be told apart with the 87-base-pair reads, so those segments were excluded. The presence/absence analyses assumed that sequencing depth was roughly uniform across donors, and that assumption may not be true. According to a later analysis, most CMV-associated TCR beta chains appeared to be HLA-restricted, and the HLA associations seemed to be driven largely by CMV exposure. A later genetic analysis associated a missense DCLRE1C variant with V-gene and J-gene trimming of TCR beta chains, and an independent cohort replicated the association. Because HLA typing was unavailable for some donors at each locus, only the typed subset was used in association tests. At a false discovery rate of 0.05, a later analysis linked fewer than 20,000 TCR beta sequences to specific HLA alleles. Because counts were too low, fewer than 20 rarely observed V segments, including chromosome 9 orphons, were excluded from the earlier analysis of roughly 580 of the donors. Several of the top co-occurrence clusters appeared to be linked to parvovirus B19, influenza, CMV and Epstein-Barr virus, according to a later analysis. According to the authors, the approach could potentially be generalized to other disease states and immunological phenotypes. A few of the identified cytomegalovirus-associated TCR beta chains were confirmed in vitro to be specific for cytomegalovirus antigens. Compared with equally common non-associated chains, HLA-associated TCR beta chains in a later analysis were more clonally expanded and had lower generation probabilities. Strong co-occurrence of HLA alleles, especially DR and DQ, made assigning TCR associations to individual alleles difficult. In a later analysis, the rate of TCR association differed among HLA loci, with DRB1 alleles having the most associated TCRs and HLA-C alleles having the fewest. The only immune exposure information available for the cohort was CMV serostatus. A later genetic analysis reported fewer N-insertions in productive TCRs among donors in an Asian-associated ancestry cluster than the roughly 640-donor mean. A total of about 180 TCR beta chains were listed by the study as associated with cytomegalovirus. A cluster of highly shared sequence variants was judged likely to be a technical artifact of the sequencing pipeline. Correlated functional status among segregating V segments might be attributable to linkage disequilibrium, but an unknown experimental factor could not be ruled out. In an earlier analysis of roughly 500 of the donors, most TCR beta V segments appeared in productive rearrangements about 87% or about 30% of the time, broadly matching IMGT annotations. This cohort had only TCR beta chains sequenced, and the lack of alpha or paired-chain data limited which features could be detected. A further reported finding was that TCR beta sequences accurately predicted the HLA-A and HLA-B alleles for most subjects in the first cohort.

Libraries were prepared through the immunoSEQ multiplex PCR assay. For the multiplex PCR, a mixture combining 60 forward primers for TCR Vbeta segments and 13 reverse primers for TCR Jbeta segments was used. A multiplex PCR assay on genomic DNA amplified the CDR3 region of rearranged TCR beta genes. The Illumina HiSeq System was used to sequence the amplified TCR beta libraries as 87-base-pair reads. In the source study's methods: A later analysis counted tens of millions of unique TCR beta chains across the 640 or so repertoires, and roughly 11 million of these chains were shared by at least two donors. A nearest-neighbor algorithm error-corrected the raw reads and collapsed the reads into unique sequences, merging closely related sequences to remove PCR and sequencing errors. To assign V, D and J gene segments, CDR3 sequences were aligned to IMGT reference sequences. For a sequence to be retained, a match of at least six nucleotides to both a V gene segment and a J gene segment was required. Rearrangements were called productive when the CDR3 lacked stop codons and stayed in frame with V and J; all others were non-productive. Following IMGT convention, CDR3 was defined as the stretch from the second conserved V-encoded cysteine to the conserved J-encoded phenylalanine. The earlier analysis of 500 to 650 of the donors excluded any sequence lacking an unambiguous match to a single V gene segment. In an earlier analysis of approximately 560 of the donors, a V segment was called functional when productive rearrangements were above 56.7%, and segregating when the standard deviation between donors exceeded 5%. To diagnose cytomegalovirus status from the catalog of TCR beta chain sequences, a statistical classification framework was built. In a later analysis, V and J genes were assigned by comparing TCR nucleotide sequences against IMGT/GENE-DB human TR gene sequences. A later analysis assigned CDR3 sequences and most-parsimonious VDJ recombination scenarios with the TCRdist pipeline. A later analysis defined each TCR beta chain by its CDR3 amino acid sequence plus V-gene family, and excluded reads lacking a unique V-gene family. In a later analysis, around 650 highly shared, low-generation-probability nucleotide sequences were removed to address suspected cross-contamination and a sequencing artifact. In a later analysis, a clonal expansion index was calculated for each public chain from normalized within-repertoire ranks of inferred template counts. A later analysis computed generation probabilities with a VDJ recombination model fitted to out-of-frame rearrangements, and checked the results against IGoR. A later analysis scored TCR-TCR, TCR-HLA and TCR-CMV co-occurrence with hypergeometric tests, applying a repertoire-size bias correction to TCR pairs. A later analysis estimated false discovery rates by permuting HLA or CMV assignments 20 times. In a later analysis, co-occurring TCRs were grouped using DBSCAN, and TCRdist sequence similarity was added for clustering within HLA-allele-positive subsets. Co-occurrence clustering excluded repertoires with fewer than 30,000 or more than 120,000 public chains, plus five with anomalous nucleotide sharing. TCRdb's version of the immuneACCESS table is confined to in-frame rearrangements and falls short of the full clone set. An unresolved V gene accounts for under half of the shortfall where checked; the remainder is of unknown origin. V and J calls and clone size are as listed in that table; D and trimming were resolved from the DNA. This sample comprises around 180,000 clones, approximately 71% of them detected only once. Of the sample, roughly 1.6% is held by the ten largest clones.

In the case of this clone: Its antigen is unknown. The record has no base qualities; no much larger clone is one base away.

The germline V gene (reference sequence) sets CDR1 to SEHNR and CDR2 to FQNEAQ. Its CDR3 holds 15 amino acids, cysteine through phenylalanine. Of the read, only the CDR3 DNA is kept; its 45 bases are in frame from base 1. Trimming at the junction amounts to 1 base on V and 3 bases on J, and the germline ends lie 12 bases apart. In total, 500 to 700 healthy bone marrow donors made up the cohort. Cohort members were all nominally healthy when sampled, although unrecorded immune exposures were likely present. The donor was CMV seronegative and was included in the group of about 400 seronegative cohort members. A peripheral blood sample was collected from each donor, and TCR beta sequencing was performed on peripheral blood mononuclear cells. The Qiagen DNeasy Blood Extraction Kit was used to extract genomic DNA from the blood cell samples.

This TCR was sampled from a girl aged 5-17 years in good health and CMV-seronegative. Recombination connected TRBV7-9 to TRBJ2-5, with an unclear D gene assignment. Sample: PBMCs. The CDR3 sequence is CASSLVSRLKETQYF. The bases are TGTGCCAGCAGCTTAGTCTCGAGACTGAAAGAGACCCAGTACTTC.